This TCR beta chain appears in the sequencing data of a study of T cells in Graves' hyperthyroidism and ophthalmopathy. Study as a whole: The initial diagnosis was the point when peripheral blood was collected, ahead of any treatment.

Using RNA transcripts as the source, TCR beta CDR3 regions were amplified. A first-round RT-PCR of the TCR CDR3 used the HTBI primer set. TCRdb redid the calling of the multiplex PCR reads with MiXCR, one entry per CDR3 protein. The sample lists about 350,000 distinct CDR3 sequences, about 15% seen once, with under 30% in the top ten. The CDR3 length is 11 residues. The ends were cut back, 7 bases at V and 1 base at J, with 4 bases in the middle. Germline loops: CDR1 SEHNR, CDR2 FQNEAQ (reference sequence). This clonotype was counted ten times or more. What it recognizes is unknown. Study-wide results and caveats: The model predicted ophthalmopathy a median around 6.5 months before onset. Appearing also in blood were most of the thyroid clonotypes expanded above 0.001.

Sequenced material: blood. This chain joins TRBV7-9 and TRBJ1-1; D uncertain. This TCR was sampled from a woman aged 30 to 39 with Graves' hyperthyroidism. As DNA, the CDR3 is TGTGCCAGCAAAAGGAACACTGAAGCTTTCTTT. This gives the protein CASKRNTEAFF.